One sample yielded the 4 T cell receptor beta chains listed below, sequenced in a study of human T cells and chemical hapten exposure. The time point was: patch test 2, 6 weeks after DPC sensitization. Treatment described: therapeutic diphenylcyclopropenone sensitization with weekly scalp DPC. TCRdb processed the RACE reads anew with MiXCR; each CDR3 protein has one entry. The repertoire holds just over 350,000 distinct CDR3 sequences, with 6% to 7% as singletons. The source was whole blood, collected in connection with sensitization to the hapten diphenylcyclopropenone (DPC). The receptors originated from a woman aged 18-35 years with alopecia areata. Some clones in this sample may be carry-over from other donors' samples.

The chain couples TRBV4-1 to TRBJ2-3, with 8 bases matching TRBD1. The CDR3 is 15 amino acids. The germline V gene has CDR1 MGHRA and CDR2 YSYEKL. Trimming took 3 bases from V and 5 from J; bases not matched to a gene: 7. The CDR3 here is CASSQTGVGGDTQYF. In DNA form, the CDR3 reads TGCGCCAGCAGCCAGACAGGGGTTGGTGGAGATACGCAGTATTTT.

This clonotype has only a few counts. V and J are TRBV28 and TRBJ1-1; 8 positions agree with TRBD1. V lost 6 bases to trimming and J lost 7 bases; unmatched junction nucleotides: 10. The germline gives CDR1 MDHEN, CDR2 SYDVKM. CDR3 size: 14 residues. CDR3 sequence reads: CASRQGQEVIEAFF. DNA for the CDR3: TGTGCCAGCAGGCAGGGACAGGAAGTTATTGAAGCTTTCTTT.

In this sample, this clonotype turned up many times. The chain recombines TRBV6-5 with TRBJ1-5; TRBD1 is a possible D gene (5 bases). The V end lost 7 bases, the J end lost 6 bases, and 19 bases lay between the germline ends. Germline assignment: CDR1 MNHEY and CDR2 SVGAGI. CDR3 size: 15 residues. The CDR3 is CASTTCGQGCQPQHF. DNA for the CDR3: TGTGCCAGCACTACCTGCGGCCAGGGTTGTCAGCCCCAGCATTTT.

The rearrangement links TRBV10-3 to TRBJ2-7; D is undetermined. This CDR3 is built from 15 residues. V shed 3 bases and J shed 0 bases, with 12 bases lying between them. CDR1 and CDR2 (germline): ENHRY, SYGVKD. The CDR3 reads CAISDPPNHSYEQYF. In DNA form, the CDR3 reads TGTGCCATCAGTGACCCTCCCAACCACTCCTACGAGCAGTACTTC.